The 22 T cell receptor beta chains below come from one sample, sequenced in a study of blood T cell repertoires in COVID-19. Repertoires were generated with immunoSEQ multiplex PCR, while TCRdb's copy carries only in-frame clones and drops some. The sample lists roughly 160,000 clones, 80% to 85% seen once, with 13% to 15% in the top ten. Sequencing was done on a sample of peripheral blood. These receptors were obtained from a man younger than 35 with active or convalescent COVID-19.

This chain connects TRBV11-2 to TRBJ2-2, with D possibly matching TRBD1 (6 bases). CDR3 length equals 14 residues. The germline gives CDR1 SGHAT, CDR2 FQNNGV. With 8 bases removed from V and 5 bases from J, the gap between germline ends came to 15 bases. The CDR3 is CASERQGMTGELFF. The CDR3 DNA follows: TGTGCCAGCGAGCGGCAGGGGATGACCGGGGAGCTGTTTTTT. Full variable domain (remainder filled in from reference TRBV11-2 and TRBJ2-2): EAGVAQSPRYKIIEKRQSVAFWCNPISGHATLYWYQQILGQGPKLLIQFQNNGVVDDSQLPKDRFSAERLKGVDSTLKIQPAKLEDSAVYLCASERQGMTGELFFGEGSRLTVL.

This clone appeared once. CDR3: CASSPSAGAGTQYF. CDR3 bases: TGTGCCAGCTCACCAAGTGCGGGGGCGGGGACCCAGTACTTC. The rearrangement joins TRBV18 to TRBJ2-5, with a tentative D call TRBD2 (7 bases). The CDR3 length is 14 residues. The germline V gene has CDR1 KGHSH and CDR2 LQKENI. With 2 bases removed from V and 7 bases from J, the gap between germline ends came to 14 bases.

The CDR3 coding sequence is TGTGCCAGCAGCCAAGATAGGGGGGGCTATGGCTACACCTTC. The encoded protein is CASSQDRGGYGYTF. V and J are TRBV3-1 (or the pseudogene TRBV3-2) and TRBJ1-2; perhaps TRBD1 as D (6 bases). V was trimmed by 0 bases and J by 4 bases, leaving 9 bases between them. From germline, CDR1 is LGHDT and CDR2 YNNKEL (reference sequence). CDR3 length: 14 amino acids.

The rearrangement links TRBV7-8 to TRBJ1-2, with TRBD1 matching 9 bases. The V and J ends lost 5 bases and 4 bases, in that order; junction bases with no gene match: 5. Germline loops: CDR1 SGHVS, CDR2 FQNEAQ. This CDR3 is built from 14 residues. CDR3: CASSTGTGPYGYTF. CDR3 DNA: TGTGCCAGCAGCACCGGGACAGGGCCCTATGGCTACACCTTC.

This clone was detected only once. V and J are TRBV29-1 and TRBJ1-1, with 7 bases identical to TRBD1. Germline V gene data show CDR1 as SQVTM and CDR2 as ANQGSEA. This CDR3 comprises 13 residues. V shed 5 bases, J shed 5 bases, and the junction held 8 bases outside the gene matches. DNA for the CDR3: TGCAGCGTTAAGACAGGGATTGGGACTGAAGCTTTCTTT. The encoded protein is CSVKTGIGTEAFF.

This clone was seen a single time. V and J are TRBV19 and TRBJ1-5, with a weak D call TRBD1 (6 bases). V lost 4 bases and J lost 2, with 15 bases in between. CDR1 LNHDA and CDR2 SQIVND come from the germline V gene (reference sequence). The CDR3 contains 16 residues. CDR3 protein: CASSKTGVSRNQPQHF. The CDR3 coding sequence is TGTGCCAGTAGTAAGACAGGCGTTAGTCGCAATCAGCCCCAGCATTTT. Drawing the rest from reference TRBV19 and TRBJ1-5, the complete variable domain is DGGITQSPKYLFRKEGQNVTLSCEQNLNHDAMYWYRQDPGQGLRLIYYSQIVNDFQKGDIAEGYSVSREKKESFPLTVTSAQKNPTAFYLCASSKTGVSRNQPQHFGDGTRLSIL.

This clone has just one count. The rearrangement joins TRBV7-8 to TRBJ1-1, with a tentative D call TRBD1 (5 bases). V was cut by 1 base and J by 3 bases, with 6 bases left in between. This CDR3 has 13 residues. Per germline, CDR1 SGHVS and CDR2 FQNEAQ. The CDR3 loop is CASSLGGDTEAFF. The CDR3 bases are TGTGCCAGCAGCTTAGGGGGGGACACTGAAGCTTTCTTT.

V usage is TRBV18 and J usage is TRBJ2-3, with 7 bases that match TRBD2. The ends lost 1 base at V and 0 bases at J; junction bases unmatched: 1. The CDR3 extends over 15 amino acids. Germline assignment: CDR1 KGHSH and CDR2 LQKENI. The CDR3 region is CASSPQGGSTDTQYF. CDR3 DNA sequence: TGTGCCAGCTCACCACAGGGAGGGAGCACAGATACGCAGTATTTT.

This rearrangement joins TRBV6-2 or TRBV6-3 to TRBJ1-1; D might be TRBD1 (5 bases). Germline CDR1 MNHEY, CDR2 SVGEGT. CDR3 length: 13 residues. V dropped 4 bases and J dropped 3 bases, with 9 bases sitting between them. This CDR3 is CASSSGFYTEAFF. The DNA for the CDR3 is TGTGCCAGCAGTTCAGGGTTTTACACTGAAGCTTTCTTT.

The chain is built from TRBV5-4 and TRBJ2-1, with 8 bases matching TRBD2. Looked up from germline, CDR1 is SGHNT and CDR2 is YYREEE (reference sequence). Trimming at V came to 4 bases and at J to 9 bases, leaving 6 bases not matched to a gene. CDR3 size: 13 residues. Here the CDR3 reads CASSPGGGPEQFF. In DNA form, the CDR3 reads TGTGCCAGCAGCCCGGGAGGGGGGCCTGAGCAGTTCTTC.

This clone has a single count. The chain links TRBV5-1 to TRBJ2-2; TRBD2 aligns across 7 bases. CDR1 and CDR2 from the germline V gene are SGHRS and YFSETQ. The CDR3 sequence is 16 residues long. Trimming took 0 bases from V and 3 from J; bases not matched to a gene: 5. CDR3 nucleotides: TGCGCCAGCAGCTTGGCGGGGGGAGGAGACACCGGGGAGCTGTTTTTT. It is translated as CASSLAGGGDTGELFF.

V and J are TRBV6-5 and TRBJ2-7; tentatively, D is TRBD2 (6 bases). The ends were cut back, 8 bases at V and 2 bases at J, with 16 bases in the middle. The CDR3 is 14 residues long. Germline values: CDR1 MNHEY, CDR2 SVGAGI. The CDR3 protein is CASGRSADTYEQYF. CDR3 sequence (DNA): TGTGCCAGCGGGAGGAGCGCCGACACCTACGAGCAGTACTTC.

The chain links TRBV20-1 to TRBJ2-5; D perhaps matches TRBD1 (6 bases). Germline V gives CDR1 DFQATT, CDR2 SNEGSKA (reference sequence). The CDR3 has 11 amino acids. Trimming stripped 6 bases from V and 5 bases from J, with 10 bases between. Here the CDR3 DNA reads TGCAGTGCCAGGGGTGGGGAGACCCAGTACTTC. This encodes CSARGGETQYF.

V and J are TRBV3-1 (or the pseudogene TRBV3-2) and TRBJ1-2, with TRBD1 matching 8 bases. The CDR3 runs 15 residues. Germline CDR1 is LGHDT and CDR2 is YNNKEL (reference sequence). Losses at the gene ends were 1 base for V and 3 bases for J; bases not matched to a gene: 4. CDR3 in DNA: TGTGCCAGCAGCCAAGGGACAGGGTTCGACTATGGCTACACCTTC. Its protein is CASSQGTGFDYGYTF.

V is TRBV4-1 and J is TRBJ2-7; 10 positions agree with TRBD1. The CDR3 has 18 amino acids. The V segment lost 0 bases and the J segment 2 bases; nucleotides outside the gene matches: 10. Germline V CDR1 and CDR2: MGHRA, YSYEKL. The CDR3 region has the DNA TGCGCCAGCAGCCAAGATCGTGGGGGACAGGGGTTAGCCTACGAGCAGTACTTC. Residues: CASSQDRGGQGLAYEQYF.

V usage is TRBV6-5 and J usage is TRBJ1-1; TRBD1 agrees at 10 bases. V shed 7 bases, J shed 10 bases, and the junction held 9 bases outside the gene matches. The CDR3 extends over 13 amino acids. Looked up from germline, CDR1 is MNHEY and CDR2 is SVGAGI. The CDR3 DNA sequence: TGTGCCAGCACCGGACAGGGGGGAGGTGGAGCTTTCTTT. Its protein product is CASTGQGGGGAFF.

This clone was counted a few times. This CDR3 reads CASSLGGGQPQHF. CDR3 sequence (DNA): TGTGCCAGCAGCTTGGGGGGCGGTCAGCCCCAGCATTTT. The rearrangement joins TRBV5-6 to TRBJ1-5, with a weak D call TRBD1 (5 bases). CDR1 SGHDT and CDR2 YYEEEE come from the germline V gene. The CDR3 runs to 13 residues. With 0 bases removed from V and 6 bases from J, the gap between germline ends came to 7 bases. The full variable domain, completed using reference TRBV5-6 and TRBJ1-5, is DAGVTQSPTHLIKTRGQQVTLRCSPKSGHDTVSWYQQALGQGPQFIFQYYEEEERQRGNFPDRFSGHQFPNYSSELNVNALLLGDSALYLCASSLGGGQPQHFGDGTRLSIL.

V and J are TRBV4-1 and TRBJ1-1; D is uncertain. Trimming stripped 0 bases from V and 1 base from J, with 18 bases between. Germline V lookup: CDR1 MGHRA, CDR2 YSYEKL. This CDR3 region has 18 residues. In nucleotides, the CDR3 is TGCGCCAGCAGCCAAGATTTAGTGAGGGCAGATAAGAACACTGAAGCTTTCTTT. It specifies CASSQDLVRADKNTEAFF.

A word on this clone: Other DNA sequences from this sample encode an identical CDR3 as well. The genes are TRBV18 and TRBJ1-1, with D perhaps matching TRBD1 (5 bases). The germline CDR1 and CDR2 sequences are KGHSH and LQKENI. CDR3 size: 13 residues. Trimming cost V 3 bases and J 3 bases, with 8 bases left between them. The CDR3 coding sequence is TGTGCCAGCTCACCGCAGGGTGACACTGAAGCTTTCTTT. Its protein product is CASSPQGDTEAFF.

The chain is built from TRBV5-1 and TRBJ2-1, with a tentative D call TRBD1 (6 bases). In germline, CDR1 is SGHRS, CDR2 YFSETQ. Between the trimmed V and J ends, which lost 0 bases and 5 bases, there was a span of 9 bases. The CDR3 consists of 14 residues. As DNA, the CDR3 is TGCGCCAGCAGCTTGGGACAGGAGAACAATGAGCAGTTCTTC. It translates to CASSLGQENNEQFF.

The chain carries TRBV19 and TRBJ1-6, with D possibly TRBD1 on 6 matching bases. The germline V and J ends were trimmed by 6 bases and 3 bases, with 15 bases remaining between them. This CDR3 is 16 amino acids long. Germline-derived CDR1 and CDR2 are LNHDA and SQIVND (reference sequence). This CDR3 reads CASSSTGNSYNSPLHF. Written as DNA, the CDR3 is TGTGCCAGTAGCTCCACAGGGAACAGCTATAATTCACCCCTCCACTTT.

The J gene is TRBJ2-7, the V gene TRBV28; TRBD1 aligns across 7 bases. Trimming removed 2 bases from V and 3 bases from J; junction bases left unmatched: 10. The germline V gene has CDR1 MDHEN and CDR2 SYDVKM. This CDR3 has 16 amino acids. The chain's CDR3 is CASSLPTDRAHYEQYF. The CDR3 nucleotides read TGTGCCAGCAGTTTACCAACCGACAGGGCACACTACGAGCAGTACTTC.